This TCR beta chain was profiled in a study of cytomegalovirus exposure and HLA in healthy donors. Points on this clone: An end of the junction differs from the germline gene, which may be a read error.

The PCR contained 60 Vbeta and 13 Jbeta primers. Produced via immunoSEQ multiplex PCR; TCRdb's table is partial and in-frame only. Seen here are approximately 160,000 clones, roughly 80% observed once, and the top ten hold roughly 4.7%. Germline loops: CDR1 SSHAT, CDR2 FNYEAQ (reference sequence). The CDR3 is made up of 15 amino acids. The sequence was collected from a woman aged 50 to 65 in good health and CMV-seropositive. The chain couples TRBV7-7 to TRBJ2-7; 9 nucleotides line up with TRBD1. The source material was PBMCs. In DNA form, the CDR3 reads TGTGCTAGCAGCACCGGGGGACAGGGTTTCCACGAGCAGTACTTC. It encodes CASSTGGQGFHEQYF. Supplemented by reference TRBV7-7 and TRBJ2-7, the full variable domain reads GAGVSQSPRYKVTKRGQDVTLRCDPISSHATLYWYQQALGQGPEFLTYFNYEAQPDKSGLPSDRFSAERPEGSISTLTIQRTEQRDSAMYRCASSTGGQGFHEQYFGPGTRLTVT.